Shown below are 19 T cell receptor beta chains from a single sample sequenced in a study of blood T cell repertoires in COVID-19. Assay: immunoSEQ multiplex PCR; the TCRdb copy retains only in-frame clones and omits some. This sample yields roughly 120,000 clones, of which more than 90% are seen a single time; 4% to 5% belongs to the top ten. The sequencing input was peripheral blood. Source of these receptors: a man between 60 and 75 years old with COVID-19, enrolled during active disease.

The table lists this clone with a count of one. The chain uses TRBV5-1 and TRBJ2-1; 10 nucleotides align to TRBD2. The CDR3 runs 15 residues. Looked up from germline, CDR1 is SGHRS and CDR2 is YFSETQ. J lost 6 bases, V lost 0 bases, and 3 bases had no gene match. The CDR3 reads CASSLAQREGNEQFF. CDR3 nucleotide sequence: TGCGCCAGCAGCTTGGCCCAGCGGGAGGGCAATGAGCAGTTCTTC.

The table lists this clone with a count of one. The chain couples TRBV18 to TRBJ2-7, with a weak D call TRBD2 (6 bases). CDR3 length: 16 amino acids. V gave up 3 bases and J gave up 0 bases, with 15 bases separating them. Germline V lookup: CDR1 KGHSH, CDR2 LQKENI. This CDR3 is CASSPARTGDSYEQYF. The CDR3 DNA reads TGTGCCAGCTCACCTGCAAGGACGGGAGACTCCTACGAGCAGTACTTC. The full variable domain, with the rest looked up from reference TRBV18 and TRBJ2-7, is NAGVMQNPRHLVRRRGQEARLRCSPMKGHSHVYWYRQLPEEGLKFMVYLQKENIIDESGMPKERFSAEFPKEGPSILRIQQVVRGDSAAYFCASSPARTGDSYEQYFGPGTRLTVT.

J is TRBJ2-2 and V is TRBV5-1, with 7 nucleotides matching TRBD1. V lost 3 bases to trimming and J lost 1 base; unmatched junction nucleotides: 3. The V gene's germline CDR1 is SGHRS and CDR2 YFSETQ. The CDR3 contains 15 residues. The CDR3 coding sequence is TGCGCCAGCAGCTCGACAGGGTTGAACACCGGGGAGCTGTTTTTT. It codes for CASSSTGLNTGELFF.

The gene calls are TRBV27 and TRBJ1-3, with 10 bases aligning to TRBD1. J gave up 3 bases and V 6 bases, and 5 bases lay outside the gene matches. The CDR3 is made up of 15 amino acids. Germline CDR1 is MNHEY and CDR2 is SMNVEV (reference sequence). In DNA, the CDR3 is TGTGCCAGCAGAGACAGGGGGCATCGTGGAAACACCATATATTTT. Translating gives CASRDRGHRGNTIYF.

V usage is TRBV12-3 or TRBV12-4 and J usage is TRBJ2-1; perhaps TRBD1 as D (6 bases). Trimming took 0 bases from V and 10 from J, leaving 10 bases between them. The CDR3 runs to 13 residues. This CDR3 is CASSLAQGREQFF. In DNA, the CDR3 is TGTGCCAGCAGTTTAGCACAGGGCCGGGAGCAGTTCTTC.

The V and J genes are TRBV4-3 and TRBJ2-1; 11 nucleotides agree with TRBD2. There are 18 residues in the CDR3. Germline V gene data show CDR1 as LGHNA and CDR2 as YSLEER. V was pared by 0 bases and J by 10 bases, with 14 bases of the junction left unmatched. As DNA, the CDR3 is TGCGCCAGCAGCCAAGATTGGTGGGTAGCGGGAGGGCCAGGGGAGCAGTTCTTC. Translating gives CASSQDWWVAGGPGEQFF.

The chain recombines TRBV11-3 with TRBJ2-3; 8 bases are shared with TRBD2. CDR1 is SGHNT, CDR2 YENEEA, per germline. Losses at the gene ends were 3 bases for V and 6 bases for J; bases not matched to a gene: 5. This CDR3 has 14 amino acids. CDR3 sequence (DNA): TGTGCCAGCAGCTTTAGGAGCGGGAGTGATACGCAGTATTTT. As protein: CASSFRSGSDTQYF.

The CDR3 nucleotides read TGTGCCACCAGCAGAGATCCCAGGCGCGAGCAGTACTTC. As protein: CATSRDPRREQYF. This rearrangement joins TRBV15 to TRBJ2-7; the D is unclear. With 0 bases removed from V and 6 bases from J, the gap between germline ends came to 9 bases. Germline-derived CDR1 and CDR2 are LNHNV and YYDKDF (reference sequence). The CDR3 loop spans 13 amino acids.

CDR3 sequence (DNA): TGTGCCACCAGTGATTCTACAGGGGGAATTCAGCCCCAGCATTTT. As protein: CATSDSTGGIQPQHF. This chain connects TRBV24-1 to TRBJ1-5, with 8 bases fitting TRBD1. The V segment lost 2 bases and the J segment 6 bases; nucleotides outside the gene matches: 5. The germline V gene has CDR1 KGHDR and CDR2 SFDVKD. The CDR3 contains 15 residues.

The chain links TRBV13 to TRBJ2-7; 11 nucleotides match TRBD2. Trimming at V came to 5 bases and at J to 3 bases, leaving 3 bases not matched to a gene. Germline V lookup: CDR1 PRHDT, CDR2 FYEKMQ (reference sequence). This CDR3 is built from 14 residues. CDR3 loop: CASSVGLAGYEQYF. The CDR3 DNA is TGTGCCAGCAGCGTCGGACTAGCGGGCTACGAGCAGTACTTC.

The chain links TRBV27 to TRBJ2-5, with 7 nucleotides matching TRBD1. Trimming removed 3 bases from V and 5 bases from J; junction bases left unmatched: 15. This CDR3 has 17 amino acids. Germline CDR1 and CDR2: MNHEY and SMNVEV (reference sequence). The CDR3 reads CASSLRAAQTGSETQYF. The CDR3 DNA follows: TGTGCCAGCAGTTTGCGGGCCGCTCAGACAGGGTCGGAGACCCAGTACTTC.

This clone is a singleton in its sample. The chain links TRBV9 to TRBJ2-6; D is uncertain. V was clipped by 4 bases and J by 0 bases, with 5 bases between them. Germline values: CDR1 SGDLS, CDR2 YYNGEE. The CDR3 is 14 residues long. CDR3 sequence (DNA): TGTGCCAGCAGCCTTCGCTCTGGGGCCAACGTCCTGACTTTC. Its translation: CASSLRSGANVLTF.

This chain connects TRBV9 to TRBJ2-1; D ambiguous. CDR1 and CDR2 from the germline V gene are SGDLS and YYNGEE. Between the trimmed V and J ends, which lost 0 bases and 8 bases, there was a span of 12 bases. This CDR3 contains 14 residues. In DNA form, the CDR3 reads TGTGCCAGCAGCGTAGACGGAGTGGTCGATGAGCAGTTCTTC. Protein sequence: CASSVDGVVDEQFF.

The chain couples TRBV5-1 to TRBJ2-3; tentative D call: TRBD2 (6 bases). V gave up 3 bases and J gave up 1 base, with 9 bases separating them. Per the germline V gene, CDR1 is SGHRS and CDR2 is YFSETQ. This CDR3 has 14 residues. CDR3 loop: CASSSERGTDTQYF. The CDR3 nucleotides are TGCGCCAGCAGCTCTGAGCGGGGCACAGATACGCAGTATTTT.

This chain's CDR3 is CASSRGLRTEAFF. The DNA of the CDR3 is TGTGCCAGCAGCAGGGGGCTAAGGACTGAAGCTTTCTTT. This sequence joins TRBV6-5 and TRBJ1-1, with 8 positions matching TRBD1. The germline V gene has CDR1 MNHEY and CDR2 SVGAGI. Trimming took 6 bases from V and 5 from J; bases not matched to a gene: 5. This CDR3 spans 13 amino acids.

The count of this clone is one. This chain uses TRBV18 with TRBJ2-7; 8 nucleotides align to TRBD2. CDR1 and CDR2 (germline): KGHSH, LQKENI. V dropped 0 bases and J dropped 7; count of bases not matched to a gene: 26. The CDR3 contains 21 residues. The CDR3 protein is CASSPPGREEGKSAGVSEQYF. In nucleotides, the CDR3 is TGTGCCAGCTCACCACCGGGGCGAGAGGAGGGCAAGTCAGCGGGAGTTAGTGAGCAGTACTTC.

CDR3 protein: CASSMRDSQARSTF. Here the CDR3 DNA reads TGTGCCAGCTCGATGCGGGACAGCCAGGCCCGGAGCACCTTC. The rearrangement uses TRBV18 and TRBJ1-2; 7 bases fit TRBD1. Per germline, CDR1 KGHSH and CDR2 LQKENI. V gave up 6 bases and J gave up 13 bases; unmatched junction bases: 17. This CDR3 has 14 amino acids.

This clone was detected once. This sequence joins TRBV11-3 and TRBJ2-2; TRBD2 aligns across 14 bases. Germline V gene data show CDR1 as SGHNT and CDR2 as YENEEA. The CDR3 consists of 19 residues. The junction had 10 bases not matched to a gene; V was cut back by 3 bases and J by 4 bases. In DNA form, the CDR3 reads TGTGCCAGCAGCTTGGGGACTAGCGGGAGCCCTGTTAGCACCGGGGAGCTGTTTTTT. Translated, it gives CASSLGTSGSPVSTGELFF.

This chain uses TRBV20-1 with TRBJ2-1, with 10 bases fitting TRBD2. Unmatched junction bases numbered 16, after V lost 3 bases and J lost 8 bases. The length of the CDR3 is 17 residues. Germline V lookup: CDR1 DFQATT, CDR2 SNEGSKA (reference sequence). CDR3 sequence: CSASSGLADTRIYEQFF. CDR3 nucleotides: TGCAGTGCTAGTTCCGGACTAGCGGATACAAGGATCTATGAGCAGTTCTTC.